These 14 T cell receptor beta chains originate from one sample sequenced in a study of OX40 agonist ivuxolimab in advanced cancers. Repertoires were generated with immunoSEQ multiplex PCR, while TCRdb's copy carries only in-frame clones and drops some. The sample shows 55,000 to 65,000 clones, roughly nine tenths of them seen only once. This sample comprised CD4+ or CD8+ T cells sorted from blood, obtained in a trial of the OX40 agonist ivuxolimab. Source of these receptors: an adult with an advanced solid tumor such as melanoma, head and neck, liver or kidney cancer.

V and J are TRBV2 and TRBJ2-4, with D tentatively TRBD2 (6 bases). Looked up from germline, CDR1 is SNHLY and CDR2 is FYNNEI. CDR3 length: 15 residues. Trimming pared 3 bases from V and 7 bases from J, leaving 16 bases between. CDR3 loop: CASSEQYSGVNIQYF. CDR3 in DNA: TGTGCCAGCAGTGAGCAATACTCGGGGGTTAACATTCAGTACTTC.

The chain has TRBV9 and TRBJ2-5; D may be TRBD1 or TRBD2 (5 bases each). CDR1 and CDR2 (germline): SGDLS, YYNGEE. The CDR3 sequence is 15 residues long. Trimming took 2 bases from V and 5 from J, leaving 16 bases between them. CDR3 DNA: TGTGCCAGCAGCGTTACCGGGACGCTTAGGGAGACCCAGTACTTC. Its translation is CASSVTGTLRETQYF.

This chain joins TRBV7-2 and TRBJ1-1; unclear D gene. V lost 5 bases and J 7 bases, leaving 23 bases between the germline ends. Germline values: CDR1 SGHTA, CDR2 FQGNSA. This CDR3 has 16 residues. CDR3 residues: CASSRAQTRGSFEAFF. Written as DNA, the CDR3 is TGTGCCAGCAGCCGAGCTCAGACCCGCGGGTCCTTTGAAGCTTTCTTT.

This chain connects TRBV18 to TRBJ2-1; weak D call: TRBD2 (6 bases). Germline values: CDR1 KGHSH, CDR2 LQKENI. Between the trimmed V and J ends, which lost 4 bases and 2 bases, there was a span of 12 bases. The CDR3 has 15 residues. Here the CDR3 reads CASSRTVAAYNEQFF. Here the CDR3 DNA reads TGTGCCAGCTCACGCACGGTAGCGGCCTACAATGAGCAGTTCTTC.

The chain recombines TRBV27 with TRBJ2-7; D may be TRBD2 (6 bases). V dropped 7 bases and J dropped 6 bases, with 16 bases sitting between them. The germline gives CDR1 MNHEY, CDR2 SMNVEV (reference sequence). CDR3 size: 13 residues. For the CDR3, the DNA is TGTGCCAGCACCCTTTATCTGGGGGGCGAGCAGTACTTC. Translating gives CASTLYLGGEQYF.

The rearrangement joins TRBV28 to TRBJ2-7; TRBD2 might be the D (6 bases). The CDR3 length is 14 residues. V was cut by 2 bases and J by 0 bases, with 8 bases left in between. CDR1 and CDR2 from the germline V gene are MDHEN and SYDVKM. The CDR3 reads CASSLGRPSYEQYF. In DNA form, the CDR3 reads TGTGCCAGCAGTTTAGGGAGGCCCTCCTACGAGCAGTACTTC.

V is TRBV29-1 and J is TRBJ2-3; D not certain. This CDR3 spans 13 amino acids. Germline V gene lookup returns CDR1 SQVTM and CDR2 ANQGSEA. V was trimmed by 4 bases and J by 4 bases, leaving 12 bases between them. CDR3 sequence reads: CSVGSGVPDTQYF. DNA for the CDR3: TGCAGCGTTGGGTCCGGAGTTCCAGATACGCAGTATTTT.

The CDR3, as DNA: TGTGCCAGCAGCTTATCCCGACTAGGGGCCTACGAGCAGTACTTC. Its protein is CASSLSRLGAYEQYF. The chain joins TRBV7-2 to TRBJ2-7, with D tentatively TRBD2 (6 bases). Trimming shortened V by 2 bases and J by 2 bases, and 13 bases separated the two germline ends. Germline V gene data show CDR1 as SGHTA and CDR2 as FQGNSA. The CDR3 runs 15 residues.

V and J are TRBV29-1 and TRBJ2-5; unclear D gene. V dropped 6 bases and J dropped 1 base, with 9 bases sitting between them. The CDR3 contains 12 residues. The V gene's germline CDR1 is SQVTM and CDR2 ANQGSEA. Here the CDR3 reads CSVSYSQETQYF. Here the CDR3 DNA reads TGCAGCGTAAGCTACAGCCAAGAGACCCAGTACTTC.

This clone was detected a few times. The chain uses TRBV30 and TRBJ1-5, with D unresolved. The CDR3 sequence is 11 residues long. The germline V gene has CDR1 GTSNPN and CDR2 SVGIG (reference sequence). Trimming cost V 5 bases and J 6 bases, with 8 bases left between them. CDR3 coding DNA: TGTGCCTGGGGGCTGGGTCAGCCCCAGCATTTT. Amino acids: CAWGLGQPQHF.

The chain has TRBV4-3 and TRBJ2-5; no clear D. CDR3 length equals 15 residues. V was pared by 4 bases and J by 4 bases, with 16 bases between. Germline-derived CDR1 and CDR2 are LGHNA and YSLEER. CDR3 coding DNA: TGCGCCAGCAGCCGTACGATAGATTCCCCAGAGACCCAGTACTTC. Its protein product is CASSRTIDSPETQYF.

V is TRBV6-5 and J is TRBJ2-3, with 10 bases aligning to TRBD2. Germline V gene lookup returns CDR1 MNHEY and CDR2 SVGAGI. V lost 7 bases, J lost 13 bases, and 5 bases stayed unmatched. The CDR3 extends over 11 amino acids. The DNA of the CDR3 is TGTGCCAGCAAACTAGCGGGAATGGAGTATTTT. It yields the protein CASKLAGMEYF.

This clone has only one observation. The V gene is TRBV6-5, the J gene TRBJ1-5; no definite D call. The CDR3 loop spans 15 amino acids. Trimming took off 5 bases at V and 7 bases at J, with 18 bases between the two ends. CDR1 is MNHEY, CDR2 SVGAGI, per germline. CDR3 sequence (DNA): TGTGCCAGCAGTCACAATCATAATGATCGCCAGCCCCAGCATTTT. Amino acids: CASSHNHNDRQPQHF.

The chain combines TRBV7-3 with TRBJ1-2; no clear D gene. The CDR3 spans 16 residues. The germline gives CDR1 SGHTA, CDR2 FQGTGA. With 0 bases removed from V and 8 bases from J, the gap between germline ends came to 19 bases. CDR3 coding DNA: TGTGCCAGCAGCTTAACCCCGATGGCCAACGTGGGAGGCTACACCTTC. This gives the protein CASSLTPMANVGGYTF.